The 31 T cell receptor beta chains below were found in one sample sequenced in a study of cytomegalovirus exposure and HLA in healthy donors. In the PCR, 60 Vbeta and 13 Jbeta primers were used. Method: immunoSEQ multiplex PCR; TCRdb's copy keeps in-frame clones and lacks some. The repertoire holds around 89,000 clones, with more than 65% as singletons. Sequencing was performed on PBMCs. The receptors here all came from a girl aged 2-10 years in good health and CMV-seropositive.

This clone was observed a few times. The chain has TRBV18 and TRBJ1-2; D not certain. The V gene's germline CDR1 is KGHSH and CDR2 LQKENI. V was shortened by 3 bases and J by 3 bases, with 11 bases between the two germline ends. The CDR3 extends over 14 amino acids. CDR3 sequence (DNA): TGTGCCAGCTCACCCGCGGGAGAGTACTATGGCTACACCTTC. It specifies CASSPAGEYYGYTF.

Only a few counts were recorded for this clone. The rearrangement joins TRBV28 to TRBJ2-1; 13 bases fit TRBD2. This CDR3 comprises 15 residues. Per the germline V gene, CDR1 is MDHEN and CDR2 is SYDVKM. Trimming took 6 bases from V and 3 from J; bases not matched to a gene: 2. As DNA, the CDR3 is TGTGCCAGCAGGGGACTAGCGGGGCTCTACAATGAGCAGTTCTTC. Protein: CASRGLAGLYNEQFF.

The chain joins TRBV15 to TRBJ2-1; tentative D call: TRBD1 (6 bases). This CDR3 is 13 amino acids long. Trimming left V 7 bases short and J 5 bases short, with 12 bases between. Germline assignment: CDR1 LNHNV and CDR2 YYDKDF (reference sequence). CDR3: CATKSGVDNEQFF. The CDR3 nucleotides are TGTGCCACCAAATCAGGGGTGGACAATGAGCAGTTCTTC.

V is TRBV27 and J is TRBJ2-7, with 8 bases that match TRBD1. Looked up from germline, CDR1 is MNHEY and CDR2 is SMNVEV (reference sequence). The ends lost 5 bases at V and 2 bases at J; junction bases unmatched: 14. This CDR3 comprises 17 residues. CDR3 coding DNA: TGTGCCAGCAGTCCAGGGATCAGGACAGGGATGGCCTACGAGCAGTACTTC. This codes for CASSPGIRTGMAYEQYF.

This clone has just a few counts. The rearrangement joins TRBV5-8 to TRBJ1-1; weak D call: TRBD1 (5 bases). The CDR3 sequence is 13 residues long. Germline V gives CDR1 SGHTS, CDR2 YDEGEE. V lost 0 bases and J 9 bases, leaving 12 bases between the germline ends. CDR3 protein: CASSLVQVIKAFF. The CDR3 DNA reads TGTGCCAGCAGCTTGGTACAGGTCATAAAAGCTTTCTTT.

The rearrangement joins TRBV27 to TRBJ2-2; perhaps TRBD1 as D (6 bases). CDR1 is MNHEY, CDR2 SMNVEV, per germline (reference sequence). V dropped 8 bases and J dropped 7 bases, with 8 bases sitting between them. The CDR3 length is 11 residues. This chain's CDR3 is CASQQGGELFF. CDR3 in DNA: TGTGCCAGCCAACAGGGCGGGGAGCTGTTTTTT.

The chain carries TRBV7-2 and TRBJ2-7, with 7 positions matching TRBD1. CDR3 length equals 14 residues. Trimming took 5 bases from V and 0 from J; bases not matched to a gene: 4. From germline, CDR1 is SGHTA and CDR2 FQGNSA. As DNA, the CDR3 is TGTGCCAGCAGCCATGACAGGGTCTCCTACGAGCAGTACTTC. It is translated as CASSHDRVSYEQYF.

The CDR3 protein is CASSEYDRGRLYGYTF. The DNA for the CDR3 is TGTGCCAGCAGTGAGTATGACAGGGGGCGTCTCTATGGCTACACCTTC. The chain couples TRBV6-1 to TRBJ1-2, with TRBD1 matching over 10 bases. This CDR3 has 16 amino acids. CDR1 MNHNS and CDR2 SASEGT come from the germline V gene. The V segment lost 3 bases and the J segment 4 bases; nucleotides outside the gene matches: 8.

This chain connects TRBV7-2 to TRBJ1-5, with D unclear. The length of the CDR3 is 13 residues. The V gene's germline CDR1 is SGHTA and CDR2 FQGNSA. V was cut by 1 base and J by 3 bases, with 4 bases left in between. In nucleotides, the CDR3 is TGTGCCAGCAGCTTAGGGGCCAATCAGCCCCAGCATTTT. It codes for CASSLGANQPQHF.

The chain uses TRBV30 and TRBJ2-5; D unclear. The CDR3 covers 13 residues. The V and J ends lost 2 bases and 5 bases respectively, with 12 bases between them. The germline V gene has CDR1 GTSNPN and CDR2 SVGIG (reference sequence). Written as DNA, the CDR3 is TGTGCCTGGAGTTACACGGCGAGGGAGACCCAGTACTTC. Its protein product is CAWSYTARETQYF.

The chain joins TRBV13 to TRBJ2-1, with D maybe TRBD2 (6 bases). Per the germline V gene, CDR1 is PRHDT and CDR2 is FYEKMQ (reference sequence). The CDR3 length is 17 residues. V was clipped by 5 bases and J by 7 bases, with 24 bases between them. CDR3 coding DNA: TGTGCCAGCAGCCACCTCGCTTGGCGGGGACTTCGGAATGAGCAGTTCTTC. Its translation is CASSHLAWRGLRNEQFF.

The gene calls are TRBV11-2 and TRBJ2-2; 12 positions agree with TRBD2. With V trimmed by 6 bases and J by 5 bases, 10 bases remained unmatched. This CDR3 has 17 amino acids. The germline V gene encodes CDR1 SGHAT and CDR2 FQNNGV. The CDR3 reads CASRTRLAGVNTGELFF. Here the CDR3 DNA reads TGTGCCAGCAGAACCAGACTAGCGGGAGTAAATACCGGGGAGCTGTTTTTT.

V usage is TRBV5-1 and J usage is TRBJ1-1, with 7 bases lining up with TRBD1. J was trimmed by 4 bases and V by 5 bases; bases with no gene match: 5. Germline V lookup: CDR1 SGHRS, CDR2 YFSETQ. This CDR3 is 13 amino acids long. The CDR3 here is CASSNTGVTEAFF. DNA of the CDR3: TGCGCCAGCAGTAATACAGGGGTCACTGAAGCTTTCTTT.

The chain joins TRBV4-1 to TRBJ1-1; D uncertain. CDR3 length: 14 amino acids. Trimming shortened V by 3 bases and J by 0 bases, and 8 bases separated the two germline ends. The germline V gene encodes CDR1 MGHRA and CDR2 YSYEKL. The CDR3 spells CASSQWQMNTEAFF. The CDR3 bases are TGCGCCAGCAGCCAGTGGCAGATGAACACTGAAGCTTTCTTT.

The V gene is TRBV4-2, the J gene TRBJ1-2, with unresolved D. The CDR3 covers 16 residues. Trimming took 0 bases from V and 1 from J, leaving 12 bases between them. Germline V gene sequence: CDR1 LGHNA, CDR2 YNFKEQ. The CDR3 coding sequence is TGTGCCAGCAGCCAAGAGGCAGGTCCGGTTAACTATGGCTACACCTTC. It encodes CASSQEAGPVNYGYTF.

The table lists this clone with a count of one. The chain carries TRBV2 and TRBJ2-1; maybe TRBD2 (5 bases). Trimming shortened V by 1 base and J by 2 bases, and 12 bases separated the two germline ends. Germline-derived CDR1 and CDR2 are SNHLY and FYNNEI. CDR3 length: 16 amino acids. The CDR3 nucleotides are TGTGCCAGCAGTGAAGGGCGGGCTTTTCCCTACAATGAGCAGTTCTTC. Translation: CASSEGRAFPYNEQFF.

V is TRBV19 and J is TRBJ2-7; 9 positions match TRBD1. Germline V gene data show CDR1 as LNHDA and CDR2 as SQIVND (reference sequence). The trim removed 10 bases at V and 1 base at J, leaving 8 bases unmatched. The CDR3 totals 14 residues. Written as DNA, the CDR3 is TGTGCCACCGGGAGGACAGGGGTGTCCTACGAGCAGTACTTC. This codes for CATGRTGVSYEQYF.

This rearrangement joins TRBV29-1 to TRBJ1-2; possible D gene TRBD1, 6 bases. Germline assignment: CDR1 SQVTM and CDR2 ANQGSEA. The CDR3 spans 13 residues. With 0 bases removed from V and 5 bases from J, the gap between germline ends came to 10 bases. The CDR3 DNA follows: TGCAGCGTTGAAGACAGGGGACGATATGGCTACACCTTC. It encodes CSVEDRGRYGYTF.

The gene calls are TRBV4-1 and TRBJ2-1; 12 positions agree with TRBD2. The J segment lost 1 base and the V segment lost 3 bases, leaving 4 bases of the junction unmatched. Germline CDR1 and CDR2: MGHRA and YSYEKL. This CDR3 comprises 17 residues. The CDR3 DNA reads TGCGCCAGCAGCCAGATAGGACTAGCGGGATCCTACAATGAGCAGTTCTTC. Protein sequence: CASSQIGLAGSYNEQFF.

The V and J genes are TRBV30 and TRBJ1-1, with TRBD1 as a possible D gene (5 bases). Germline loops: CDR1 GTSNPN, CDR2 SVGIG (reference sequence). This CDR3 is built from 14 residues. Trimming pared 8 bases from V and 5 bases from J, leaving 21 bases between. CDR3: CAQTRGTGGTEAFF. The CDR3 coding sequence is TGTGCCCAAACCCGGGGGACCGGGGGGACTGAAGCTTTCTTT.

The chain has TRBV2 and TRBJ1-1; TRBD1 aligns across 7 bases. Germline CDR1 and CDR2: SNHLY and FYNNEI. This CDR3 has 14 residues. Trimming cost V 6 bases and J 2 bases; bases outside gene matches: 6. The CDR3 DNA follows: TGTGCCAGCAGGGGGGACAGCGAAAACACTGAAGCTTTCTTT. It is translated as CASRGDSENTEAFF.

V is TRBV19 and J is TRBJ2-4; tentatively, D is TRBD1 (7 bases). This CDR3 is built from 16 residues. Trimming took 1 base from V and 0 from J, leaving 10 bases between them. The germline V gene encodes CDR1 LNHDA and CDR2 SQIVND (reference sequence). As DNA, the CDR3 is TGTGCCAGTAGTATAGGACAGGGACTAGCCAAAAACATTCAGTACTTC. Translated, it gives CASSIGQGLAKNIQYF.

This rearrangement joins TRBV6-6 to TRBJ1-4; TRBD1 aligns across 8 bases. Trimming at V came to 2 bases and at J to 4 bases, leaving 3 bases not matched to a gene. Germline values: CDR1 MNHNY, CDR2 SVGAGI (reference sequence). This CDR3 comprises 15 residues. Here the CDR3 reads CASSYRGQVNEKLFF. The CDR3 nucleotides read TGTGCCAGCAGTTACCGGGGACAGGTTAATGAAAAACTGTTTTTT.

This chain uses TRBV9 with TRBJ1-2; tentatively, D is TRBD1 (5 bases). This CDR3 has 14 residues. The germline gives CDR1 SGDLS, CDR2 YYNGEE. Trimming pared 4 bases from V and 4 bases from J, leaving 14 bases between. The CDR3 nucleotides read TGTGCCAGCAGCCTAAACGACAGCCCCTATGGCTACACCTTC. This sequence encodes CASSLNDSPYGYTF. Combining the CDR3 with reference TRBV9 and TRBJ1-2 gives the whole variable domain DSGVTQTPKHLITATGQRVTLRCSPRSGDLSVYWYQQSLDQGLQFLIQYYNGEERAKGNILERFSAQQFPDLHSELNLSSLELGDSALYFCASSLNDSPYGYTFGSGTRLTVV.

This chain joins TRBV29-1 and TRBJ2-5, with 8 bases that match TRBD1. Germline CDR1 is SQVTM and CDR2 is ANQGSEA. With V trimmed by 4 bases and J by 5 bases, 3 bases remained unmatched. The CDR3 consists of 12 residues. The DNA of the CDR3 is TGCAGCGTTGCTAACAGGGGGGAGACCCAGTACTTC. The encoded protein is CSVANRGETQYF.

The chain joins TRBV10-3 to TRBJ1-1; 7 bases agree with TRBD1. CDR1 and CDR2 (germline): ENHRY, SYGVKD. The CDR3 sequence is 13 residues long. The V gene end was trimmed by 6 bases and the J gene end by 0 bases; junction bases not matched to a gene: 1. In nucleotides, the CDR3 is TGTGCCATCAGGGGGACAGTGAACACTGAAGCTTTCTTT. Protein sequence: CAIRGTVNTEAFF.

This chain connects TRBV28 to TRBJ2-1, with D unclear. Germline V gives CDR1 MDHEN, CDR2 SYDVKM. The ends were cut back, 2 bases at V and 8 bases at J, with 7 bases in the middle. This CDR3 region has 12 residues. CDR3 amino acids: CASSLGSYEQFF. The CDR3 region has the DNA TGTGCCAGCAGTTTAGGTAGCTATGAGCAGTTCTTC.

V gene TRBV27 combines with J gene TRBJ1-2; no clear D gene. CDR1 and CDR2 from the germline V gene are MNHEY and SMNVEV (reference sequence). The CDR3 is 14 residues long. Deletions cut 3 bases from V and 0 bases from J, with 8 bases between. The CDR3 sequence is CASSLSPSNYGYTF. CDR3 coding DNA: TGTGCCAGCAGTTTGTCTCCCTCTAACTATGGCTACACCTTC.

This chain connects TRBV27 to TRBJ2-1; D gene unclear. The V and J ends lost 6 bases and 7 bases respectively, with 16 bases between them. CDR1 and CDR2 (germline): MNHEY, SMNVEV (reference sequence). The CDR3 sequence is 14 residues long. This CDR3 reads CASSPGLGLNEQFF. The CDR3 DNA reads TGTGCCAGCAGCCCTGGTTTGGGCCTAAATGAGCAGTTCTTC.

V and J are TRBV30 and TRBJ2-7; 11 nucleotides align to TRBD2. Unmatched junction bases numbered 2, after V lost 0 bases and J lost 4 bases. Germline values: CDR1 GTSNPN, CDR2 SVGIG (reference sequence). This CDR3 region has 14 residues. CDR3 in amino acids: CAWSVASGRYEQYF. CDR3 DNA: TGTGCCTGGAGTGTGGCTAGCGGGAGGTACGAGCAGTACTTC.

This chain connects TRBV28 to TRBJ2-5; 12 bases fit TRBD2. This CDR3 has 14 residues. Germline V gives CDR1 MDHEN, CDR2 SYDVKM. With 2 bases clipped from V and 5 bases from J, the junction kept 0 bases outside the gene matches. Here the CDR3 DNA reads TGTGCCAGCAGTTTAACTAGCGGGAGGGAGACCCAGTACTTC. This gives the protein CASSLTSGRETQYF.